Here is one TCR beta chain with its context. These data originate in a study of blood T cell repertoires in COVID-19. The CDR3 covers 15 residues. Germline CDR1 is SGDLS and CDR2 is YYNGEE. V lost 0 bases and J 5 bases, leaving 14 bases between the germline ends. Using immunoSEQ multiplex PCR, the repertoire was profiled, and TCRdb retains in-frame clones only, with some absent. This table has roughly 200,000 clones, roughly 84% appearing once. This TCR was recovered from a woman younger than 45 who had been exposed to COVID-19. The V call is TRBV9, the J call TRBJ1-1; D might be TRBD1 (5 bases). The sequencing sample was made of PBMCs or T cells enriched from blood (not recorded which). CDR3 loop: CASSVATKGRTEAFF. As DNA, the CDR3 is TGTGCCAGCAGCGTAGCCACTAAGGGGCGAACTGAAGCTTTCTTT. Full variable domain (rest looked up from reference TRBV9 and TRBJ1-1): DSGVTQTPKHLITATGQRVTLRCSPRSGDLSVYWYQQSLDQGLQFLIQYYNGEERAKGNILERFSAQQFPDLHSELNLSSLELGDSALYFCASSVATKGRTEAFFGQGTRLTVV.